What follows are 20 T cell receptor beta chains derived from one specimen sequenced in a study of T-cell reconstitution after alpha-beta-depleted transplantation in children. The library targeted TCRbeta and was prepared with unique molecular identifiers. TCRdb redid the calling of the PCR reads with MiXCR, one entry per CDR3 protein. The sample holds fewer than 750,000 distinct CDR3 sequences; under 25% are singletons and the top ten take roughly an eighth. The source was PBMCs, mostly from graft donor cells, collected 360 days after TCRalphabeta/CD19-depleted stem cell transplant. These receptors all stem from a boy in the first two years of life who had a stem cell transplant for acute myeloid leukemia, so the T cells may come from the graft donor.

At least ten counts were recorded for this clonotype. This chain links TRBV5-1 with TRBJ1-1, with a possible D match to TRBD1 (5 bases). The germline V gene has CDR1 SGHRS and CDR2 YFSETQ. V was pared by 0 bases and J by 0 bases, with 18 bases between. The CDR3 totals 18 residues. In DNA form, the CDR3 reads TGCGCCAGCAGCTTGGCTGTGGGTAGGACAAGACTGAACACTGAAGCTTTCTTT. The encoded protein is CASSLAVGRTRLNTEAFF.

The gene calls are TRBV4-3 and TRBJ2-3; 7 positions match TRBD2. The CDR3 is 17 residues long. Germline CDR1 and CDR2: LGHNA and YSLEER. With V trimmed by 0 bases and J by 2 bases, 8 bases remained unmatched. CDR3 DNA sequence: TGCGCCAGCAGCCAAGATCTCCTGACTAGCTCCACAGATACGCAGTATTTT. Translated: CASSQDLLTSSTDTQYF.

This clonotype came up a few times. The rearrangement links TRBV20-1 to TRBJ2-1; 9 bases align to TRBD2. Trimming at V came to 0 bases and at J to 2 bases, leaving 5 bases not matched to a gene. Per the germline V gene, CDR1 is DFQATT and CDR2 is SNEGSKA (reference sequence). The CDR3 is 16 residues long. The CDR3: CSARDLAGRPYNEQFF. CDR3 in DNA: TGCAGTGCTAGAGACCTAGCGGGGAGGCCCTACAATGAGCAGTTCTTC.

This clonotype was seen only once. The chain has TRBV11-2 and TRBJ1-3; D not resolved. Trimming left V 5 bases short and J 0 bases short, with 5 bases between. Germline lookup yields CDR1 SGHAT and CDR2 FQNNGV. The CDR3 spans 13 residues. CDR3 sequence reads: CASSPISGNTIYF. CDR3 DNA: TGTGCCAGCAGCCCTATCTCTGGAAACACCATATATTTT.

This clonotype was seen a handful of times. The V and J genes are TRBV24-1 and TRBJ2-6, with no clear D. Germline V gene data show CDR1 as KGHDR and CDR2 as SFDVKD. With 3 bases removed from V and 4 bases from J, the gap between germline ends came to 15 bases. The CDR3 is 17 amino acids. CDR3 sequence (DNA): TGTGCCACCAGTGATGCGACGGACGAGGCCGGGGCCAACGTCCTGACTTTC. Its protein product is CATSDATDEAGANVLTF.

The chain is built from TRBV4-2 and TRBJ2-2; D not certain. The CDR3 spans 13 residues. Germline CDR1 and CDR2: LGHNA and YNFKEQ. Deletions cut 4 bases from V and 3 bases from J, with 6 bases between. The CDR3 DNA is TGTGCCAGCAGCCGACCTTACACCGGGGAGCTGTTTTTT. Encoded protein: CASSRPYTGELFF.

About this clonotype itself: At one end, the junction sequence differs from germline, possibly due to a read error. J is TRBJ2-3 and V is TRBV7-3; 11 bases align to TRBD2. There are 15 residues in the CDR3. The germline gives CDR1 SGHTA, CDR2 FQGTGA. CDR3: CASSLGTSGTDTQFF. The CDR3 DNA sequence: TGTGCCAGCAGCTTAGGGACTAGCGGCACAGATACGCAGTTTTTT. Full variable domain (remainder filled in from reference TRBV7-3 and TRBJ2-3): GAGVSQTPSNKVTEKGKYVELRCDPISGHTALYWYRQSLGQGPEFLIYFQGTGAADDSGLPNDRFFAVRPEGSVSTLKIQRTERGDSAVYLCASSLGTSGTDTQFFGPGTRLTVL.

This clonotype has only a few counts. The chain uses TRBV7-6 and TRBJ2-1; 7 nucleotides align to TRBD2. Germline V gene sequence: CDR1 SGHVS, CDR2 FNYEAQ. The CDR3 is made up of 16 amino acids. Losses at the gene ends were 7 bases for V and 0 bases for J; bases not matched to a gene: 9. The CDR3 reads CASNAREGSSYNEQFF. In DNA form, the CDR3 reads TGTGCCAGCAACGCCAGGGAGGGTAGCTCCTACAATGAGCAGTTCTTC.

Ten or more counts support this clonotype. V is TRBV3-1 and J is TRBJ2-6; unclear D gene. CDR1 LGHDT and CDR2 YNNKEL come from the germline V gene (reference sequence). The V end lost 3 bases, the J end lost 4 bases, and 4 bases lay between the germline ends. This CDR3 is 13 amino acids long. In nucleotides, the CDR3 is TGTGCCAGCAGCCAGTGGGGGGCCAACGTCCTGACTTTC. Its protein is CASSQWGANVLTF. Based on the CDR3 plus reference TRBV3-1 and TRBJ2-6, the full variable domain is DTAVSQTPKYLVTQMGNDKSIKCEQNLGHDTMYWYKQDSKKFLKIMFSYNNKELIINETVPNRFSPKSPDKAHLNLHINSLELGDSAVYFCASSQWGANVLTFGAGSRLTVL.

This clonotype was seen many times. The gene calls are TRBV6-1 and TRBJ2-2; no definite D call. The V gene lost 6 bases and the J gene lost 5 bases, with 13 bases spanning the gap. Germline values: CDR1 MNHNS, CDR2 SASEGT. CDR3 length: 14 amino acids. For the CDR3, the DNA is TGTGCCAGCAGGCACTTCGGGCGGACCGGGGAGCTGTTTTTT. Translation gives CASRHFGRTGELFF.

Only a few counts were recorded for this clonotype. The chain combines TRBV5-5 with TRBJ2-1; 8 bases are a match to TRBD2. CDR3 length equals 14 residues. CDR1 and CDR2 (germline): SGHKS, YYEKEE (reference sequence). V lost 0 bases and J lost 9; bases outside the gene matches: 5. In DNA, the CDR3 is TGTGCCAGCAGCTTGGATGGGACTAGTCTTGAGCAGTTCTTC. It is translated as CASSLDGTSLEQFF.

The chain has TRBV20-1 and TRBJ1-6; D possibly corresponds to TRBD1 (5 bases). V lost 5 bases to trimming and J lost 9 bases, with 14 bases between them. The CDR3 contains 13 residues. Germline V gene lookup returns CDR1 DFQATT and CDR2 SNEGSKA (reference sequence). The CDR3 nucleotides read TGCAGTGCTCCCCCAGGGCCGGGTTCACCCCTCCACTTT. The encoded protein is CSAPPGPGSPLHF.

This clonotype was observed many times. The rearrangement joins TRBV4-1 to TRBJ2-1; perhaps TRBD1 as D (5 bases). This CDR3 is 15 amino acids long. Trimming shortened V by 2 bases and J by 7 bases, and 15 bases separated the two germline ends. Per germline, CDR1 MGHRA and CDR2 YSYEKL. The DNA of the CDR3 is TGCGCCAGCAGCCAACAAGGACACCCCAGTAATGAGCAGTTCTTC. It encodes CASSQQGHPSNEQFF.

The chain carries TRBV15 and TRBJ2-1; 9 nucleotides agree with TRBD2. The CDR3 is 17 amino acids. V lost 0 bases, J lost 5 bases, and 8 bases stayed unmatched. Per germline, CDR1 LNHNV and CDR2 YYDKDF (reference sequence). The CDR3 loop is CATSREIGGGADNEQFF. The CDR3 DNA reads TGTGCCACCAGCAGAGAGATTGGCGGGGGGGCCGACAATGAGCAGTTCTTC.

This clonotype appeared a few times. This rearrangement joins TRBV10-3 to TRBJ1-1, with no clear D. Trimming removed 4 bases from V and 1 base from J, with 10 bases in between. Per the germline V gene, CDR1 is ENHRY and CDR2 is SYGVKD. CDR3 length equals 14 residues. The chain's CDR3 is CAISVREANTEAFF. CDR3 sequence (DNA): TGTGCCATCAGTGTTCGGGAGGCGAACACTGAAGCTTTCTTT.

This clonotype was seen more than once but under ten times. The gene calls are TRBV7-9 and TRBJ2-2, with 8 bases that match TRBD1. CDR3 length: 17 amino acids. The germline gives CDR1 SEHNR, CDR2 FQNEAQ (reference sequence). The V segment lost 3 bases and the J segment 7 bases; nucleotides outside the gene matches: 13. CDR3: CASSFSGTGSSHGELFF. The CDR3 DNA is TGTGCCAGCAGCTTCTCCGGGACAGGAAGTTCTCACGGGGAGCTGTTTTTT.

This clonotype has more than one count but fewer than ten. The V and J genes are TRBV25-1 and TRBJ2-5; the D call may be TRBD1 or TRBD2 (5 bases each). Germline values: CDR1 MGHDK, CDR2 SYGVNS. V was trimmed by 2 bases and J by 5 bases, leaving 21 bases between them. This CDR3 is built from 17 residues. CDR3 DNA sequence: TGTGCCAGCAGTGAAGATGAGAGAGGGGCCTTAGAGGAGACCCAGTACTTC. Residues: CASSEDERGALEETQYF.

V is TRBV4-3 and J is TRBJ1-1, with D uncertain. The CDR3 contains 16 residues. Trimming removed 0 bases at V and 1 base at J, with 12 bases between. The V gene's germline CDR1 is LGHNA and CDR2 YSLEER. The CDR3 coding sequence is TGCGCCAGCAGCCAAGATTTGGAGAACCAGAACACTGAAGCTTTCTTT. This gives the protein CASSQDLENQNTEAFF.

This clonotype was counted many times. The V call is TRBV20-1, the J call TRBJ2-1, with D tentatively TRBD1 (7 bases). Germline V lookup: CDR1 DFQATT, CDR2 SNEGSKA (reference sequence). Trimming pared 5 bases from V and 6 bases from J, leaving 29 bases between. This CDR3 has 18 amino acids. DNA for the CDR3: TGCAGTGCTTTTCGACCGGGGCAGTGGGCAGGGGGGCTCAATGAGCAGTTCTTC. Protein: CSAFRPGQWAGGLNEQFF.

This clonotype showed up many times. This chain joins TRBV7-9 and TRBJ2-3; D is undetermined. The germline V gene has CDR1 SEHNR and CDR2 FQNEAQ (reference sequence). The CDR3 contains 13 residues. Between the trimmed V and J ends, which lost 4 bases and 8 bases, there was a span of 13 bases. CDR3 sequence: CASSSRHGGTQYF. The CDR3 DNA follows: TGTGCCAGCAGCTCCCGTCACGGTGGTACGCAGTATTTT. The full variable domain, its missing parts supplied by reference TRBV7-9 and TRBJ2-3, is DTGVSQNPRHKITKRGQNVTFRCDPISEHNRLYWYRQTLGQGPEFLTYFQNEAQLEKSRLLSDRFSAERPKGSFSTLEIQRTEQGDSAMYLCASSSRHGGTQYFGPGTRLTVL.